A selection of T cell receptor beta chains follows, all from one sample in a study of shared clonotypes between healthy human individuals. The method was immunoSEQ multiplex PCR; TCRdb's version includes in-frame clones alone and lacks a portion of them. The profile shows more than 400,000 clones, about 84% of them singletons. The source material was PBMCs. These receptors were obtained from a middle-aged woman in good health. Some clones in this sample may be carry-over from other donors' samples. CDR3s include the opening cysteine and the closing phenylalanine or tryptophan. D genes are given only for firm matches. Only some rows state a clone size, as once, few, many or a class for expanded clones.

j_call | clone_size | v_call | d_call | cdr3_aa | cdr3_nt
TRBJ2-7 | - | TRBV6-6 | TRBD1 | CASSRGTGNYEQYF | TGTGCCAGCAGTCGCGGGACAGGGAACTACGAGCAGTACTTC
TRBJ1-4 | - | TRBV15 | - | CATSNQASNEKLFF | TGTGCCACCAGCAATCAAGCTTCTAATGAAAAACTGTTTTTT
TRBJ2-7 | - | TRBV28 | - | CASKTSGDAYEQYF | TGTGCCAGCAAAACTTCGGGAGACGCCTACGAGCAGTACTTC
TRBJ2-1 | - | TRBV7-9 | - | CASHDDSGYHLKGLDEQFF | TGTGCCAGTCACGATGATAGCGGCTATCACCTTAAAGGTCTTGATGAGCAGTTCTTC
TRBJ2-1 | - | TRBV6-5 | - | CASSRPGNEQFF | TGTGCCAGCAGTCGCCCCGGCAATGAGCAGTTCTTC
TRBJ2-1 | - | TRBV9 | - | CASSVGVSYYNEQFF | TGTGCCAGCAGCGTAGGCGTGAGCTATTACAATGAGCAGTTCTTC
TRBJ2-3 | - | TRBV5-4 | TRBD2 | CASSWGTSGRADLDTQYF | TGTGCCAGCAGCTGGGGGACTAGCGGGAGGGCCGATCTAGATACGCAGTATTTT
TRBJ2-3 | - | TRBV9 | TRBD2 | CASSPTSVWGDTQYF | TGTGCCAGCAGCCCAACTAGCGTCTGGGGAGATACGCAGTATTTT
TRBJ1-1 | - | TRBV6-5 | TRBD1 | CASTRTGSSEAFF | TGTGCCAGCACCCGGACAGGGTCCTCTGAAGCTTTCTTT
TRBJ1-3 | once | TRBV2 | - | CASREFTVSGNTIYF | TGTGCCAGCAGGGAGTTCACCGTTTCAGGAAACACCATATATTTT
TRBJ2-1 | - | TRBV7-9 | TRBD2 | CASSPSGRPDNEQFF | TGTGCCAGCAGCCCTAGCGGGAGACCAGACAATGAGCAGTTCTTC
TRBJ2-7 | - | TRBV29-1 | TRBD2 | CSARSRRSSGNPPSYEQYF | TGCAGCGCCCGAAGCAGGAGGTCTAGCGGGAACCCTCCCTCCTACGAGCAGTACTTC
TRBJ1-5 | - | TRBV7-8 | TRBD1 | CASSLQTGSGNQPQHF | TGTGCCAGCAGCTTACAGACAGGGTCAGGCAATCAGCCCCAGCATTTT
TRBJ1-1 | - | TRBV10-3 | - | CAISEGKPPSSEAFF | TGTGCCATCAGTGAGGGCAAACCTCCCAGCTCTGAAGCTTTCTTT
TRBJ1-1 | once | TRBV10-3 | TRBD1 | CAIRQGDRLENTEAFF | TGTGCCATCAGGCAGGGGGACAGACTGGAGAACACTGAAGCTTTCTTT
TRBJ2-7 | - | TRBV1 | - | CTSSSGKPRYEQYF | TGCACCAGCAGCTCCGGGAAACCCCGGTACGAGCAGTACTTC
TRBJ1-1 | - | TRBV2 | - | CASSEAIRDAFF | TGTGCCAGCAGTGAAGCCATCAGGGACGCTTTCTTT
TRBJ1-2 | - | TRBV6-5 | - | CASRRGAGNYGYTF | TGTGCCAGCAGAAGGGGTGCAGGGAACTATGGCTACACCTTC
TRBJ2-2 | - | TRBV19 | - | CASSIGRETGELFF | TGTGCCAGTAGTATAGGACGAGAAACAGGGGAGCTGTTTTTT
TRBJ1-1 | - | TRBV7-6 | TRBD1 | CASSLGGRGQRAFF | TGTGCCAGCAGCTTAGGCGGCAGGGGGCAGCGAGCTTTCTTT